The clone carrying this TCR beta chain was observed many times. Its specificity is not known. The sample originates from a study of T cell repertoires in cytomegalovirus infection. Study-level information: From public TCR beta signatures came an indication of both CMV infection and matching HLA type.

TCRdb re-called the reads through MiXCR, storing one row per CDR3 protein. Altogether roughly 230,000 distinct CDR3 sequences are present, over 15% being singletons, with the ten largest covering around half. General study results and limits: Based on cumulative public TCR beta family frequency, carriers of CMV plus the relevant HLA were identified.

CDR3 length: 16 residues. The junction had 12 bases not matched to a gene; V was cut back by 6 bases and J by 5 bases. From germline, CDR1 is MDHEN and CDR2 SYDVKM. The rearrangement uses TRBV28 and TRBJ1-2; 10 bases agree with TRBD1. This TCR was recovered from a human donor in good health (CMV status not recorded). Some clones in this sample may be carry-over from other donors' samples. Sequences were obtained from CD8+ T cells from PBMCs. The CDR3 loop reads CASSLVRTGGFYGYTF. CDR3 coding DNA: TGTGCCAGCAGCCTAGTGCGGACAGGGGGGTTTTATGGCTACACCTTC.